Below are 30 T cell receptor beta chains sequenced from a single sample in a study of CD8 T cells in Susac syndrome. After extraction with the RNeasy kit, about 0.45 to 1 ug of the RNA was reverse transcribed using random hexamers. TCRdb used MiXCR to reprocess the immunoSEQ multiplex PCR reads, holding one entry per CDR3 protein. The sample has 100,000 to 150,000 distinct CDR3 sequences, just under 95% seen once. The sample taken for sequencing was CD8+ T cells from PBMCs. The source of these receptors is a human donor with Susac syndrome.

The chain recombines TRBV25-1 with TRBJ2-7, with TRBD2 matching 7 bases. CDR1 MGHDK and CDR2 SYGVNS come from the germline V gene. Unmatched junction bases numbered 5, after V lost 3 bases and J lost 0 bases. The CDR3 runs to 15 residues. CDR3 DNA: TGTGCCAGCAGTGACCGGCTAGCGGACTCCTACGAGCAGTACTTC. It encodes CASSDRLADSYEQYF.

The rearrangement joins TRBV12-3 or TRBV12-4 to TRBJ1-5; no firm D call. This CDR3 is 14 amino acids long. The V end lost 5 bases, the J end lost 4 bases, and 12 bases lay between the germline ends. The CDR3 is CASSPHEGNQPQHF. CDR3 sequence (DNA): TGTGCCAGCAGTCCCCACGAGGGAAATCAGCCCCAGCATTTT.

V usage is TRBV9 and J usage is TRBJ1-1; 7 bases are a match to TRBD1. Losses at the gene ends were 4 bases for V and 7 bases for J; bases not matched to a gene: 13. The CDR3 has 15 amino acids. Germline CDR1 is SGDLS and CDR2 is YYNGEE. CDR3 sequence: CASSTQGRGVGEAFF. In DNA form, the CDR3 reads TGTGCCAGCAGCACCCAGGGCAGGGGGGTAGGTGAAGCTTTCTTT.

The sample holds a few counts of this clonotype. This CDR3 is CASSLEGVEQYF. The CDR3 DNA reads as TGTGCCAGCAGCTTAGAGGGCGTCGAGCAGTACTTC. This chain joins TRBV7-9 and TRBJ2-7; D is unresolved. Trimming removed 1 base from V and 6 bases from J, with 7 bases in between. Germline CDR1 and CDR2: SEHNR and FQNEAQ (reference sequence). This CDR3 has 12 amino acids.

The CDR3 bases are TGTGCCACCAGCAGAGGCCTAGAGCTAGCGGCCCAAACCTACGAGCAGTACTTC. Its translation: CATSRGLELAAQTYEQYF. This chain uses TRBV15 with TRBJ2-7; 7 bases are shared with TRBD2. Germline V gives CDR1 LNHNV, CDR2 YYDKDF (reference sequence). The CDR3 is 18 amino acids. J lost 2 bases, V lost 1 base, and 14 bases had no gene match.

V usage is TRBV14 and J usage is TRBJ1-2, with D uncertain. Trimming cost V 1 base and J 2 bases, with 8 bases left between them. CDR3 length equals 14 residues. Germline-derived CDR1 and CDR2 are SGHDN and FVKESK. The CDR3 protein is CASSQGAANYGYTF. The CDR3 DNA reads as TGTGCCAGCAGCCAAGGTGCGGCCAACTATGGCTACACCTTC.

This chain joins TRBV20-1 and TRBJ2-5; 8 bases line up with TRBD2. The ends lost 1 base at V and 5 bases at J; junction bases unmatched: 12. CDR1 and CDR2 from the germline V gene are DFQATT and SNEGSKA (reference sequence). CDR3 length: 16 amino acids. Here the CDR3 DNA reads TGCAGTGCTAGAGGAACCGGGGGGGCCGTGTGGGAGACCCAGTACTTC. Its translation: CSARGTGGAVWETQYF.

The gene calls are TRBV6-5 and TRBJ2-5; the D is unclear. This CDR3 spans 14 amino acids. Germline CDR1 reads MNHEY; CDR2 reads SVGAGI. Trimming took off 4 bases at V and 0 bases at J, with 9 bases between the two ends. The CDR3 bases are TGTGCCAGCAGTTTCCTCGTAGACCAAGAGACCCAGTACTTC. The encoded protein is CASSFLVDQETQYF.

The V gene is TRBV29-1, the J gene TRBJ1-1; D uncertain. The CDR3 length is 12 residues. With 7 bases removed from V and 1 base from J, the gap between germline ends came to 10 bases. CDR1 and CDR2 (germline): SQVTM, ANQGSEA. CDR3 DNA sequence: TGCAGCGACGGTTTATGGAACACTGAAGCTTTCTTT. Amino acid sequence: CSDGLWNTEAFF.

V is TRBV9 and J is TRBJ2-1; 8 nucleotides align to TRBD1. CDR1 and CDR2 from the germline V gene are SGDLS and YYNGEE. The CDR3 has 15 residues. J lost 7 bases, V lost 4 bases, and 10 bases had no gene match. CDR3: CASSPGGQAINEQFF. The CDR3, as DNA: TGTGCCAGCAGCCCCGGGGGACAGGCCATTAATGAGCAGTTCTTC.

The V and J genes are TRBV2 and TRBJ2-7, with D possibly TRBD1 on 5 matching bases. V was cut by 5 bases and J by 6 bases, with 14 bases left in between. The CDR3 sequence is 13 residues long. Germline-derived CDR1 and CDR2 are SNHLY and FYNNEI. The CDR3 loop reads CASSWSGNREQYF. DNA for the CDR3: TGTGCCAGCAGTTGGTCAGGGAATCGCGAGCAGTACTTC.

This clonotype has only one observation. The genes are TRBV4-2 and TRBJ1-1; TRBD1 aligns across 7 bases. Germline V gene lookup returns CDR1 LGHNA and CDR2 YNFKEQ. The V gene end was trimmed by 4 bases and the J gene end by 6 bases; junction bases not matched to a gene: 8. This CDR3 is built from 14 residues. The CDR3 is CASSRPGQSAEAFF. CDR3 DNA sequence: TGTGCCAGCAGCCGGCCGGGACAGTCTGCTGAAGCTTTCTTT.

This clonotype has more than one count but fewer than ten. The chain recombines TRBV6-1 with TRBJ2-5, with 9 bases lining up with TRBD2. Germline loops: CDR1 MNHNS, CDR2 SASEGT. The CDR3 covers 15 residues. Unmatched junction bases numbered 3, after V lost 0 bases and J lost 4 bases. CDR3 in amino acids: CASSEAAGGPETQYF. CDR3 DNA: TGTGCCAGCAGTGAAGCTGCGGGGGGGCCAGAGACCCAGTACTTC.

The chain recombines TRBV5-6 with TRBJ2-5, with D tentatively TRBD1 (6 bases). The germline V gene has CDR1 SGHDT and CDR2 YYEEEE. This CDR3 contains 13 residues. Trimming took off 8 bases at V and 1 base at J, with 12 bases between the two ends. The CDR3 sequence: CASEGQTQETQYF. CDR3 in DNA: TGTGCCAGTGAGGGACAAACCCAAGAGACCCAGTACTTC.

This chain links TRBV4-1 with TRBJ2-7; 8 bases are shared with TRBD1. Trimming cost V 4 bases and J 2 bases; bases outside gene matches: 4. Per germline, CDR1 MGHRA and CDR2 YSYEKL. The CDR3 has 14 residues. The CDR3 DNA reads as TGCGCCAGCAGCCCCGGGACAGGAACCTACGAGCAGTACTTC. Translated, it gives CASSPGTGTYEQYF.

This clonotype was observed a single time. V gene TRBV29-1 combines with J gene TRBJ2-3; 10 bases agree with TRBD2. The germline V gene has CDR1 SQVTM and CDR2 ANQGSEA. The CDR3 spans 12 residues. V trimming: 2 bases; J trimming: 10 bases; junction bases outside the gene matches: 3. CDR3 DNA: TGCAGCGTTGAAAGGACTAGCGGCGCGCAGTATTTT. It translates to CSVERTSGAQYF.

CDR3 coding DNA: TGTGCCAGCTCACCGGCAGGGGTTAATGAAAAACTGTTTTTT. Protein sequence: CASSPAGVNEKLFF. The V gene is TRBV18, the J gene TRBJ1-4; possible D gene TRBD1, 6 bases. This CDR3 region has 14 residues. Germline CDR1 is KGHSH and CDR2 is LQKENI. Between the trimmed V and J ends, which lost 3 bases and 4 bases, there was a span of 9 bases.

The V and J genes are TRBV5-1 and TRBJ2-7, with D tentatively TRBD1 or TRBD2 (5 bases each). Trimming stripped 4 bases from V and 2 bases from J, with 10 bases between. Germline V CDR1 and CDR2: SGHRS, YFSETQ. The CDR3 is 13 amino acids. CDR3 in amino acids: CASSRDDAYEQYF. The CDR3, as DNA: TGCGCCAGCAGCCGGGACGACGCCTACGAGCAGTACTTC.

The chain employs TRBV7-9 and TRBJ2-6; D unresolved. The CDR3 is made up of 13 amino acids. The germline gives CDR1 SEHNR, CDR2 FQNEAQ (reference sequence). V lost 8 bases to trimming and J lost 4 bases, with 9 bases between them. The CDR3 spells CASGSAGANVLTF. In DNA, the CDR3 is TGTGCCAGCGGTAGTGCGGGGGCCAACGTCCTGACTTTC.

The genes are TRBV6-5 and TRBJ2-7; 12 bases are shared with TRBD2. V gave up 4 bases and J gave up 1 base; unmatched junction bases: 2. There are 15 residues in the CDR3. CDR1 and CDR2 (germline): MNHEY, SVGAGI. The CDR3 coding sequence is TGTGCCAGCAGTTTACTAGCGGGGGGATCCTACGAGCAGTACTTC. As protein: CASSLLAGGSYEQYF.

The V call is TRBV2, the J call TRBJ1-2; D is unclear. The CDR3 sequence is 11 residues long. V lost 5 bases and J lost 7, with 8 bases in between. The germline CDR1 and CDR2 sequences are SNHLY and FYNNEI. The CDR3 here is CASSRTSGYTF. The CDR3, as DNA: TGTGCCAGCAGTCGGACTTCTGGCTACACCTTC.

The chain couples TRBV27 to TRBJ2-1; TRBD2 matches 8 bases. V was clipped by 5 bases and J by 7 bases; unmatched bases: 1. The germline gives CDR1 MNHEY, CDR2 SMNVEV (reference sequence). This CDR3 region has 12 residues. CDR3 bases: TGTGCCAGCAGTGCGGGGGGAAATGAGCAGTTCTTC. This gives the protein CASSAGGNEQFF.

The J gene is TRBJ2-4, the V gene TRBV20-1, with no clear D. CDR1 is DFQATT and CDR2 is SNEGSKA in the germline V gene (reference sequence). This CDR3 is 13 amino acids long. CDR3 residues: CRTPPGAKNIQYF. CDR3 bases: TGCCGTACCCCCCCTGGAGCCAAAAACATTCAGTACTTC.

This chain links TRBV18 with TRBJ2-7; possibly TRBD1 or TRBD2 for D (5 bases each). The germline V gene has CDR1 KGHSH and CDR2 LQKENI. The CDR3 has 12 amino acids. Trimming took 4 bases from V and 12 from J, leaving 16 bases between them. The CDR3 DNA reads as TGTGCCAGCTCACGGGACGGCCCTAAAAGGTACTTC. Protein sequence: CASSRDGPKRYF. The variable domain in full, with the rest retrieved from reference TRBV18 and TRBJ2-7, is NAGVMQNPRHLVRRRGQEARLRCSPMKGHSHVYWYRQLPEEGLKFMVYLQKENIIDESGMPKERFSAEFPKEGPSILRIQQVVRGDSAAYFCASSRDGPKRYFGPGTRLTVT.

The genes are TRBV5-1 and TRBJ2-7, with unresolved D. Trimming removed 0 bases at V and 2 bases at J, with 6 bases between. The germline V gene has CDR1 SGHRS and CDR2 YFSETQ. The CDR3 is 13 amino acids. CDR3 sequence: CASSLGITYEQYF. The CDR3 bases are TGCGCCAGCAGCTTGGGCATTACCTACGAGCAGTACTTC.

V is TRBV7-9 and J is TRBJ2-7, with D tentatively TRBD1 or TRBD2 (5 bases each). Germline CDR1 is SEHNR and CDR2 is FQNEAQ (reference sequence). The V and J ends lost 1 base and 5 bases respectively, with 12 bases between them. This CDR3 has 14 residues. The CDR3, as DNA: TGTGCCAGCAGCTTAGGTTCGGGGCGCGACGAGCAGTACTTC. This encodes CASSLGSGRDEQYF.

This chain links TRBV12-3 or TRBV12-4 with TRBJ1-5, with D maybe TRBD1 (5 bases). CDR3 length: 15 amino acids. V was shortened by 1 base and J by 5 bases, with 12 bases between the two germline ends. CDR3 region: CASSLGPGIYQPQHF. The CDR3 bases are TGTGCCAGCAGTTTAGGTCCAGGGATATATCAGCCCCAGCATTTT.

The CDR3 DNA reads as TGCAGTGCCCGCCGAAACACTGAAGCTTTCTTT. Amino acid sequence: CSARRNTEAFF. J is TRBJ1-1 and V is TRBV20-1; no clear D. This CDR3 comprises 11 residues. The V end was cut by 6 bases, the J end by 2 bases, with 7 bases between. CDR1 and CDR2 (germline): DFQATT, SNEGSKA (reference sequence).

The V and J genes are TRBV25-1 and TRBJ2-5, with D perhaps TRBD2 (5 bases). Trimming left V 2 bases short and J 3 bases short, with 13 bases between. In germline, CDR1 is MGHDK, CDR2 SYGVNS. The CDR3 is made up of 15 amino acids. The CDR3 reads CASSETRAEKETQYF. Written as DNA, the CDR3 is TGTGCCAGCAGTGAAACGAGGGCGGAGAAAGAGACCCAGTACTTC.

The chain joins TRBV4-2 to TRBJ2-2; 10 bases fit TRBD2. Germline CDR1 and CDR2: LGHNA and YNFKEQ. CDR3 size: 16 residues. Trimming removed 3 bases from V and 7 bases from J; junction bases left unmatched: 8. CDR3 residues: CASSQELAGAGGELFF. CDR3 DNA: TGTGCCAGCAGCCAGGAGCTAGCGGGGGCGGGCGGGGAGCTGTTTTTT.